What follows are 18 T cell receptor beta chains derived from one specimen sequenced in a study of blood T cell repertoires in COVID-19. The repertoire was sequenced with immunoSEQ multiplex PCR; TCRdb's copy has only in-frame clones and lacks some. The sample records about 54,000 clones, approximately 80% being singletons. Sequencing was performed on peripheral blood. The receptors were gathered from a human donor in a cohort sampled during active or convalescent COVID-19.

The rearrangement joins TRBV7-9 to TRBJ2-1; 7 nucleotides align to TRBD2. V lost 10 bases to trimming and J lost 10 bases; unmatched junction nucleotides: 13. The CDR3 extends over 13 amino acids. Germline values: CDR1 SEHNR, CDR2 FQNEAQ (reference sequence). In nucleotides, the CDR3 is TGTGCCAACCGGGCAGCGGGGAGGAGAGAGCAGTTCTTC. Amino acid sequence: CANRAAGRREQFF.

CDR3 DNA: TGTGCCAGCGACAGGGCCGACCTCTATGGCTACACCTTC. It encodes CASDRADLYGYTF. The gene calls are TRBV12-3 or TRBV12-4 and TRBJ1-2; 7 positions match TRBD1. With 8 bases clipped from V and 4 bases from J, the junction kept 7 bases outside the gene matches. CDR3 size: 13 residues.

The genes are TRBV6-1 and TRBJ2-3, with 7 bases fitting TRBD1. CDR3 size: 19 residues. The J segment lost 0 bases and the V segment lost 0 bases, leaving 12 bases of the junction unmatched. Germline loops: CDR1 MNHNS, CDR2 SASEGT. As DNA, the CDR3 is TGTGCCAGCAGTGAAGCCAGATCGGGACAGTTCATCAGCACAGATACGCAGTATTTT. Its protein is CASSEARSGQFISTDTQYF.

In this sample, this clone turned up a few times. The chain combines TRBV19 with TRBJ2-3; D is unresolved. The CDR3 has 12 residues. Trimming shortened V by 1 base and J by 6 bases, and 5 bases separated the two germline ends. Looked up from germline, CDR1 is LNHDA and CDR2 is SQIVND (reference sequence). The CDR3 spells CASSIVRDTQYF. In DNA form, the CDR3 reads TGTGCCAGTAGTATAGTACGGGATACGCAGTATTTT.

This chain connects TRBV23-1 to TRBJ2-2; TRBD1 matches 9 bases. TRBV23-1 is an open reading frame whose function is uncertain. V shed 7 bases and J 5 bases; nucleotides not matched to a gene: 20. The CDR3 is made up of 19 amino acids. The CDR3 DNA sequence: TGCGCCAGCATTAAACCCCCCAATATCAGACAGGGGGGGACCGGGGAGCTGTTTTTT. It is translated as CASIKPPNIRQGGTGELFF.

The genes are TRBV14 and TRBJ2-3, with 11 bases that match TRBD1. This CDR3 region has 14 residues. Germline V gene sequence: CDR1 SGHDN, CDR2 FVKESK. Trimming at V came to 3 bases and at J to 4 bases, leaving 0 bases not matched to a gene. CDR3 in DNA: TGTGCCAGCAGCCAGGGACAGGGGGCAGATACGCAGTATTTT. Protein: CASSQGQGADTQYF.

The chain couples TRBV2 to TRBJ1-5; 7 positions agree with TRBD1. CDR1 is SNHLY, CDR2 FYNNEI, per germline. The J segment lost 7 bases and the V segment lost 6 bases, leaving 15 bases of the junction unmatched. The CDR3 is 16 amino acids. The CDR3 nucleotides are TGTGCCAGCAGGGTAGCGACAGGGCAATCAGTGCAGCCCCAGCATTTT. This gives the protein CASRVATGQSVQPQHF.

V usage is TRBV7-2 and J usage is TRBJ2-5; D gene ambiguous. Germline V gene sequence: CDR1 SGHTA, CDR2 FQGNSA. Trimming took off 1 base at V and 3 bases at J, with 6 bases between the two ends. The length of the CDR3 is 13 residues. This CDR3 is CASSLVVKETQYF. The CDR3 DNA reads TGTGCCAGCAGCTTAGTCGTTAAAGAGACCCAGTACTTC.

This clone was observed once. The chain uses TRBV18 and TRBJ1-6, with 7 bases identical to TRBD1. The V gene end was trimmed by 1 base and the J gene end by 14 bases; junction bases not matched to a gene: 14. The CDR3 has 16 residues. Germline V lookup: CDR1 KGHSH, CDR2 LQKENI. CDR3 bases: TGTGCCAGCTCACCACGACAGGGAGTAAATTCCTGGTCCCTCCACTTT. Translating it yields CASSPRQGVNSWSLHF.

The V and J genes are TRBV10-3 and TRBJ2-3; 7 bases agree with TRBD1. Germline CDR1 and CDR2: ENHRY and SYGVKD. V dropped 7 bases and J dropped 3; count of bases not matched to a gene: 1. This CDR3 has 12 residues. CDR3 DNA: TGTGCCATCAAGGGGGCGACAGATACGCAGTATTTT. This encodes CAIKGATDTQYF.

This clone was seen a single time. V usage is TRBV25-1 and J usage is TRBJ2-7, with a possible D match to TRBD2 (5 bases). This CDR3 is built from 15 residues. Looked up from germline, CDR1 is MGHDK and CDR2 is SYGVNS. With 3 bases removed from V and 7 bases from J, the gap between germline ends came to 19 bases. The CDR3 coding sequence is TGTGCCAGCAGTGACTCCGGGATAGAAGCTACAGAGCAGTACTTC. It yields the protein CASSDSGIEATEQYF.

This chain connects TRBV4-3 to TRBJ2-2; D is unresolved. The CDR3 runs to 12 residues. Trimming removed 2 bases at V and 6 bases at J, with 4 bases between. CDR1 and CDR2 (germline): LGHNA, YSLEER. CDR3 in DNA: TGCGCCAGCAGCCAACCGGCCGGGGAGCTGTTTTTT. It specifies CASSQPAGELFF.

This chain connects TRBV3-1 (or the pseudogene TRBV3-2) to TRBJ2-1; maybe TRBD2 (6 bases). Germline assignment: CDR1 LGHDT and CDR2 YNNKEL (reference sequence). This CDR3 is 11 amino acids long. Trimming removed 8 bases at V and 9 bases at J, with 11 bases between. CDR3 protein: CASSSGGEQFF. The CDR3 DNA reads as TGTGCCAGCTCTTCCGGGGGTGAGCAGTTCTTC.

As regards this clone: The sample carries other DNA sequences with the same CDR3. The chain uses TRBV19 and TRBJ2-7; perhaps TRBD1 as D (7 bases). The CDR3 runs 13 residues. V was shortened by 7 bases and J by 3 bases, with 13 bases between the two germline ends. CDR1 and CDR2 from the germline V gene are LNHDA and SQIVND (reference sequence). The CDR3 is CASTQGGGYEQYF. DNA of the CDR3: TGTGCCAGTACCCAGGGGGGCGGCTACGAGCAGTACTTC.

This clone was observed once. This chain uses TRBV24-1 with TRBJ2-3, with 7 nucleotides matching TRBD1. Germline CDR1 and CDR2: KGHDR and SFDVKD. The CDR3 totals 15 residues. The V gene end was trimmed by 5 bases and the J gene end by 3 bases; junction bases not matched to a gene: 7. The DNA for the CDR3 is TGTGCCACCAGTGCCGGAGCAGGGGGAACAGATACGCAGTATTTT. This translates into CATSAGAGGTDTQYF.

CDR3 DNA sequence: TGTGCCAGCAGCTTGGGGGCGGGAGCGTTCTACGAGCAGTACTTC. It translates to CASSLGAGAFYEQYF. The J gene is TRBJ2-7, the V gene TRBV5-5; 7 bases fit TRBD2. The ends lost 0 bases at V and 3 bases at J; junction bases unmatched: 6. The CDR3 spans 15 residues. In germline, CDR1 is SGHKS, CDR2 YYEKEE (reference sequence).

Written as DNA, the CDR3 is TGTGCCAGCAGTCCGGGACAGGGGATGGGAGGCTACACCTTC. This codes for CASSPGQGMGGYTF. The chain joins TRBV27 to TRBJ1-2; TRBD1 aligns across 10 bases. Germline-derived CDR1 and CDR2 are MNHEY and SMNVEV (reference sequence). With 5 bases clipped from V and 8 bases from J, the junction kept 8 bases outside the gene matches. CDR3 size: 14 residues.

The rearrangement joins TRBV7-2 to TRBJ2-5; TRBD2 matches 8 bases. The CDR3 is 15 residues long. V shed 2 bases, J shed 2 bases, and the junction held 4 bases outside the gene matches. The germline V gene has CDR1 SGHTA and CDR2 FQGNSA. The CDR3 DNA sequence: TGTGCCAGCAGCTTATTAGCGGGGAATCAAGAGACCCAGTACTTC. Its protein product is CASSLLAGNQETQYF.